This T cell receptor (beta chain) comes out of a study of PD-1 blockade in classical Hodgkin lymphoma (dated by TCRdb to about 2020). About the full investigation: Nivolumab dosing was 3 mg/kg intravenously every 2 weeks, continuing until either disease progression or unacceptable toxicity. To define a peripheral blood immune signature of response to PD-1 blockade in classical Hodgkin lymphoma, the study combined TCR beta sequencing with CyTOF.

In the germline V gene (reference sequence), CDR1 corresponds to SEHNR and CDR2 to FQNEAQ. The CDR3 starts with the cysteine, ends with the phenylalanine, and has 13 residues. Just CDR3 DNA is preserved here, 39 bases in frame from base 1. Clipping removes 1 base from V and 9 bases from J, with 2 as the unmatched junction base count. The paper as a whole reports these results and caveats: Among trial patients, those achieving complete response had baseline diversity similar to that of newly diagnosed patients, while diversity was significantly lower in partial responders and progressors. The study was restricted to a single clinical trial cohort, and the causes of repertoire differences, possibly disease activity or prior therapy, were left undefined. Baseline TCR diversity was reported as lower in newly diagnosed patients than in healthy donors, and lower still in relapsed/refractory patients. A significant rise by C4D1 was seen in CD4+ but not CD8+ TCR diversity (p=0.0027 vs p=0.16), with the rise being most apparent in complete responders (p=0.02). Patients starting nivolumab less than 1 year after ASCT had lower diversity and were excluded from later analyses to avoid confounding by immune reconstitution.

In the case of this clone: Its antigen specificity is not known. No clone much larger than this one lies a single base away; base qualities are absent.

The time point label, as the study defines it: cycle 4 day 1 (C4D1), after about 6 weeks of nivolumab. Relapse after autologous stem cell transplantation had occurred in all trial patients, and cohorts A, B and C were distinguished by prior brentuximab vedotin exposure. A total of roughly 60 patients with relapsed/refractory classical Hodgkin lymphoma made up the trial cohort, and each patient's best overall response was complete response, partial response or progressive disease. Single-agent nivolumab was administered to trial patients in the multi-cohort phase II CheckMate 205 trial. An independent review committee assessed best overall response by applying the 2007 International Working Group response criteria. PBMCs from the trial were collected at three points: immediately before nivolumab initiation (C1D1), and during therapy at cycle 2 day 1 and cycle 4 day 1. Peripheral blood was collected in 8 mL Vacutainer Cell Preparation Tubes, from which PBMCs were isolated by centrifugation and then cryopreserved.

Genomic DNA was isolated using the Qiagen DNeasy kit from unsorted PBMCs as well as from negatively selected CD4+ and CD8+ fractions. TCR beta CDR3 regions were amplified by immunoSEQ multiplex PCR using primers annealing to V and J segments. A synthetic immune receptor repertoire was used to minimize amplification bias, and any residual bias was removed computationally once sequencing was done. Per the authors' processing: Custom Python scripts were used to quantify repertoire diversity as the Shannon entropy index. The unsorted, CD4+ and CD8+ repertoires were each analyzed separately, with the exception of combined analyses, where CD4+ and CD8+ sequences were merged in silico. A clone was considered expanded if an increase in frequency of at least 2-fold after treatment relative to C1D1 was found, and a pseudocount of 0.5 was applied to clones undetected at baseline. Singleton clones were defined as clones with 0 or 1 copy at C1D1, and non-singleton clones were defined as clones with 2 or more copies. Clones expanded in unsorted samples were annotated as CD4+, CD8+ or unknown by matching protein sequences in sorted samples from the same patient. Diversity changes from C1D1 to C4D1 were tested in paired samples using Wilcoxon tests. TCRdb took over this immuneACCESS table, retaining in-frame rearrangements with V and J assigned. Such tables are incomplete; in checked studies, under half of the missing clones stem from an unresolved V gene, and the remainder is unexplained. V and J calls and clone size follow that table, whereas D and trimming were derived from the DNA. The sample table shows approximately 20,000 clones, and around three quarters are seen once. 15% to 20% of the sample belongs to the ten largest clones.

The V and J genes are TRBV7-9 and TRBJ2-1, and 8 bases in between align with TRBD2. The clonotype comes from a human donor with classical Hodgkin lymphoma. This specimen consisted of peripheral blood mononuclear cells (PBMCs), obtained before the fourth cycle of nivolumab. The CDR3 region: CASSLVTSVEQFF. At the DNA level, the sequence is TGTGCCAGCAGCTTAGTGACTAGCGTTGAGCAGTTCTTC.